This TCR beta chain was found in a study of T cell changes during pregnancy in multiple sclerosis. This CDR3 has 14 amino acids. V was cut by 4 bases and J by 0 bases, with 7 bases left in between. Germline V lookup: CDR1 SNHLY, CDR2 FYNNEI. Method: immunoSEQ multiplex PCR; TCRdb's copy keeps in-frame clones and lacks some. The sample contains about 70,000 clones, around 90% of which appear only once. The input for sequencing was CD4+ T cells from peripheral blood mononuclear cells, taken after pregnancy. The genes are TRBV2 and TRBJ1-3; possibly TRBD1 for D (6 bases). This TCR was sampled from a female donor with multiple sclerosis, enrolled in a pregnancy study. In DNA, the CDR3 is TGTGCCAGCAGTGGGACAGCCTCTGGAAACACCATATATTTT. Encoded protein: CASSGTASGNTIYF. Full variable domain (rest looked up from reference TRBV2 and TRBJ1-3): EPEVTQTPSHQVTQMGQEVILRCVPISNHLYFYWYRQILGQKVEFLVSFYNNEISEKSEIFDDQFSVERPDGSNFTLKIRSTKLEDSAMYFCASSGTASGNTIYFGEGSWLTVV.